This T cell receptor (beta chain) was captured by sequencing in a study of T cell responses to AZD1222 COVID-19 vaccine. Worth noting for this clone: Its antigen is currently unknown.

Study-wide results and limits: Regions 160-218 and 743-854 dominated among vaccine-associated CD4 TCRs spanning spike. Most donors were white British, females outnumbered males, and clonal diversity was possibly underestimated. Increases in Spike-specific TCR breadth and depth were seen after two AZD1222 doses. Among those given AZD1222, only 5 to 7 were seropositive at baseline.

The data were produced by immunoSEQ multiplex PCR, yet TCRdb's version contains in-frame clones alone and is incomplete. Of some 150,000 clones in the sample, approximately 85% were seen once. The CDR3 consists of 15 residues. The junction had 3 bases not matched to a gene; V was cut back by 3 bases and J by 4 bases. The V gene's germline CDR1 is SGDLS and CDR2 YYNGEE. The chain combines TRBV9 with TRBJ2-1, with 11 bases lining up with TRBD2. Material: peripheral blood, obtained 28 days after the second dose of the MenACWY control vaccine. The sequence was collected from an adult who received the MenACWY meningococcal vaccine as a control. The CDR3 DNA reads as TGTGCCAGCAGCGCGGGACTAGCGGTATACAATGAGCAGTTCTTC. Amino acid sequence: CASSAGLAVYNEQFF.